The 26 T cell receptor beta chains below were found in one sample sequenced in a study of OX40 agonist ivuxolimab in advanced cancers. Method: immunoSEQ multiplex PCR; TCRdb's copy keeps in-frame clones and lacks some. The sample gives 68,000 or so clones, 84% of which show up once; around 2.1% is in the top ten. The starting material was CD4+ or CD8+ T cells sorted from blood, obtained in a trial of the OX40 agonist ivuxolimab. The receptor set was obtained from an adult with an advanced solid tumor such as melanoma, head and neck, liver or kidney cancer.

The chain has TRBV7-2 and TRBJ1-5; the D is unclear. Germline V CDR1 and CDR2: SGHTA, FQGNSA. There are 14 residues in the CDR3. V lost 3 bases and J 7 bases, leaving 13 bases between the germline ends. The CDR3: CASSLAGANQPQHF. The CDR3 nucleotides are TGTGCCAGCAGCTTGGCAGGCGCGAACCAGCCCCAGCATTTT.

The chain employs TRBV18 and TRBJ2-5; no firm D call. V gave up 0 bases and J gave up 2 bases, with 7 bases separating them. The CDR3 length is 14 residues. In germline, CDR1 is KGHSH, CDR2 LQKENI. CDR3 in DNA: TGTGCCAGCTCACCACCCCCAGTTCAAGAGACCCAGTACTTC. Its protein product is CASSPPPVQETQYF.

This chain's CDR3 is CASSVGTHNEKLFF. As DNA, the CDR3 is TGTGCCAGCAGCGTAGGGACACATAATGAAAAACTGTTTTTT. The rearrangement uses TRBV9 and TRBJ1-4, with D possibly being TRBD1 (5 bases). CDR1 and CDR2 from the germline V gene are SGDLS and YYNGEE. V was shortened by 0 bases and J by 4 bases, with 7 bases between the two germline ends. The CDR3 has 14 amino acids.

The genes are TRBV27 and TRBJ1-6; TRBD1 aligns across 8 bases. The CDR3 consists of 15 residues. CDR1 is MNHEY, CDR2 SMNVEV, per germline (reference sequence). Trimming at V came to 6 bases and at J to 7 bases, leaving 8 bases not matched to a gene. The CDR3 sequence: CASRTLQGGNSPLHF. CDR3 coding DNA: TGTGCCAGCAGGACTCTACAGGGGGGAAATTCACCCCTCCACTTT.

This clone was detected a few times. The chain carries TRBV7-9 and TRBJ1-4; the D gene is possibly TRBD1 (6 bases). In germline, CDR1 is SEHNR, CDR2 FQNEAQ (reference sequence). This CDR3 region has 16 residues. V was trimmed by 5 bases and J by 0 bases, leaving 13 bases between them. CDR3 nucleotides: TGTGCCAGCAGCCAGGGGACTGTTGCAACTAATGAAAAACTGTTTTTT. As protein: CASSQGTVATNEKLFF. Complete variable domain (other parts from reference TRBV7-9 and TRBJ1-4): DTGVSQNPRHKITKRGQNVTFRCDPISEHNRLYWYRQTLGQGPEFLTYFQNEAQLEKSRLLSDRFSAERPKGSFSTLEIQRTEQGDSAMYLCASSQGTVATNEKLFFGSGTQLSVL.

V and J are TRBV6-1 and TRBJ1-5; D not certain. The germline V and J ends were trimmed by 6 bases and 0 bases, with 12 bases remaining between them. CDR1 is MNHNS and CDR2 is SASEGT in the germline V gene. The CDR3 runs 15 residues. The chain's CDR3 is CASSLESYSNQPQHF. The CDR3 DNA sequence: TGTGCCAGCAGCCTAGAATCCTATAGCAATCAGCCCCAGCATTTT.

This clone was recorded once. The V call is TRBV5-1, the J call TRBJ2-7; D gene unclear. Germline V gene data show CDR1 as SGHRS and CDR2 as YFSETQ. Deletions cut 0 bases from V and 2 bases from J, with 12 bases between. The CDR3 is made up of 15 amino acids. CDR3 coding DNA: TGCGCCAGCAGCTTGGATGGAGCCAGTCCCTACGAGCAGTACTTC. Its translation: CASSLDGASPYEQYF.

DNA for the CDR3: TGTGCCAGCAGCTTCCTTGGAGGGGGTAACTACAATGAGCAGTTCTTC. Protein product: CASSFLGGGNYNEQFF. The chain uses TRBV7-3 and TRBJ2-1; D is tentatively TRBD1 or TRBD2 (6 bases each). CDR3 size: 16 residues. Germline lookup yields CDR1 SGHTA and CDR2 FQGTGA. Deletions cut 3 bases from V and 3 bases from J, with 15 bases between.

CDR3 DNA: TGTGCCAGCAGCTTAATGGCAGCATCCAGCACAGATACGCAGTATTTT. Its translation: CASSLMAASSTDTQYF. V and J are TRBV7-2 and TRBJ2-3; D gene uncertain. Germline CDR1 reads SGHTA; CDR2 reads FQGNSA. V lost 2 bases and J 0 bases, leaving 12 bases between the germline ends. This CDR3 comprises 16 residues.

This chain links TRBV29-1 with TRBJ1-1; D is uncertain. There are 15 residues in the CDR3. Trimming removed 0 bases from V and 4 bases from J, with 15 bases in between. Germline assignment: CDR1 SQVTM and CDR2 ANQGSEA. This CDR3 reads CSVEDQSASRTEAFF. The CDR3, as DNA: TGCAGCGTTGAAGATCAGTCAGCTTCCCGCACTGAAGCTTTCTTT. Looking up the rest from reference TRBV29-1 and TRBJ1-1 gives the full variable domain: SAVISQKPSRDICQRGTSLTIQCQVDSQVTMMFWYRQQPGQSLTLIATANQGSEATYESGFVIDKFPISRPNLTFSTLTVSNMSPEDSSIYLCSVEDQSASRTEAFFGQGTRLTVV.

This sequence joins TRBV28 and TRBJ2-3, with D tentatively TRBD1 (5 bases). This CDR3 region has 19 residues. Germline lookup yields CDR1 MDHEN and CDR2 SYDVKM. Trimming cost V 6 bases and J 0 bases, with 25 bases left between them. In DNA, the CDR3 is TGTGCCAGCAGAACCCATTCCCCTGGGCAGGGCCAAAGCACAGATACGCAGTATTTT. Translated, it gives CASRTHSPGQGQSTDTQYF.

The table lists this clone with a few counts. This rearrangement joins TRBV5-6 to TRBJ1-1; 12 bases match TRBD1. J lost 3 bases, V lost 3 bases, and 6 bases had no gene match. The V gene's germline CDR1 is SGHDT and CDR2 YYEEEE. CDR3 length: 16 residues. CDR3 sequence reads: CASSWGTGGVDTEAFF. The CDR3 coding sequence is TGTGCCAGCAGCTGGGGGACAGGGGGCGTAGACACTGAAGCTTTCTTT.

The chain combines TRBV5-1 with TRBJ2-1; maybe TRBD2 (5 bases). From germline, CDR1 is SGHRS and CDR2 YFSETQ. The CDR3 is 12 amino acids. The ends were cut back, 1 base at V and 7 bases at J, with 6 bases in the middle. The CDR3 nucleotides are TGCGCCAGCAGCTTGTCGGGAAATGAGCAGTTCTTC. This gives the protein CASSLSGNEQFF.

The chain recombines TRBV7-3 with TRBJ2-1, with TRBD1 as a possible D gene (6 bases). Germline V lookup: CDR1 SGHTA, CDR2 FQGTGA. This CDR3 is built from 14 residues. Trimming pared 1 base from V and 10 bases from J, leaving 14 bases between. The CDR3 loop reads CASSLNRAFREQFF. The CDR3 bases are TGTGCCAGCAGCTTAAACAGGGCCTTCAGAGAGCAGTTCTTC.

The gene calls are TRBV5-5 and TRBJ1-4, with D uncertain. The CDR3 loop spans 15 amino acids. CDR1 and CDR2 from the germline V gene are SGHKS and YYEKEE (reference sequence). Trimming left V 0 bases short and J 5 bases short, with 11 bases between. The CDR3 coding sequence is TGTGCCAGCAGCTTGGGGAACGAGGTGAATGAAAAACTGTTTTTT. It is translated as CASSLGNEVNEKLFF.

The chain employs TRBV18 and TRBJ2-2; D may be TRBD1 or TRBD2 (6 bases each). Trimming shortened V by 1 base and J by 7 bases, and 19 bases separated the two germline ends. The CDR3 is 17 residues long. The germline gives CDR1 KGHSH, CDR2 LQKENI. The CDR3 DNA sequence: TGTGCCAGCTCACCACTACCGGGGGCGAGTACAGGCGGGGAGCTGTTTTTT. Amino acids: CASSPLPGASTGGELFF.

The gene calls are TRBV21-1 and TRBJ1-2; the table's D call of TRBD1 was not tested on the DNA. TRBV21-1 is a documented pseudogene. The CDR3 is 19 amino acids. The CDR3 is CASSKRKGRDRGQAYGYTF. The DNA of the CDR3 is TGTGCCAGCAGCAAAAGAAAAGGCCGGGACAGGGGGCAGGCCTATGGCTACACCTTC.

CDR3 DNA: TGTGCCAGCAGTTCGGCCGGGACTAGCGGGAGAAATGAGCAGTTCTTC. Protein product: CASSSAGTSGRNEQFF. The chain links TRBV7-9 to TRBJ2-1; the match to TRBD2 covers 14 bases. The CDR3 spans 16 residues. Germline-derived CDR1 and CDR2 are SEHNR and FQNEAQ (reference sequence). V lost 6 bases, J lost 7 bases, and 8 bases stayed unmatched.

This sequence joins TRBV5-4 and TRBJ2-5; D gene unclear. CDR1 is SGHNT, CDR2 YYREEE, per germline (reference sequence). CDR3 length equals 15 residues. Trimming cost V 3 bases and J 0 bases, with 12 bases left between them. The CDR3 sequence is CASSSGPGDQETQYF. CDR3 coding DNA: TGTGCCAGCAGCTCTGGACCTGGAGACCAAGAGACCCAGTACTTC. Filled out from reference TRBV5-4 and TRBJ2-5, the complete variable domain reads ETGVTQSPTHLIKTRGQQVTLRCSSQSGHNTVSWYQQALGQGPQFIFQYYREEENGRGNFPPRFSGLQFPNYSSELNVNALELDDSALYLCASSSGPGDQETQYFGPGTRLLVL.

The rearrangement links TRBV7-3 to TRBJ2-1; 9 nucleotides agree with TRBD2. V was pared by 8 bases and J by 8 bases, with 10 bases of the junction left unmatched. Germline V gives CDR1 SGHTA, CDR2 FQGTGA. The CDR3 contains 14 residues. CDR3 in amino acids: CASGLAGSLDEQFF. The CDR3 nucleotides are TGTGCCAGCGGTCTAGCGGGGTCCCTAGATGAGCAGTTCTTC.

This rearrangement joins TRBV10-1 to TRBJ2-2, with D uncertain. Trimming removed 5 bases at V and 6 bases at J, with 10 bases between. The germline V gene encodes CDR1 WNHNN and CDR2 SYGVQD (reference sequence). The CDR3 loop spans 13 amino acids. CDR3 sequence (DNA): TGCGCCAGCAGTTCCGGGTCCGCCGGGGAGCTGTTTTTT. It is translated as CASSSGSAGELFF.

The gene calls are TRBV7-2 and TRBJ1-1; D gene unclear. The germline V and J ends were trimmed by 1 base and 0 bases, with 9 bases remaining between them. This CDR3 contains 15 residues. Germline loops: CDR1 SGHTA, CDR2 FQGNSA. CDR3 bases: TGTGCCAGCAGCTTAGAACCCAATTTGAACACTGAAGCTTTCTTT. Amino acid sequence: CASSLEPNLNTEAFF.

The J gene is TRBJ2-5, the V gene TRBV27; 13 bases line up with TRBD2. This CDR3 has 16 amino acids. Germline V CDR1 and CDR2: MNHEY, SMNVEV (reference sequence). V was clipped by 5 bases and J by 5 bases; unmatched bases: 8. As DNA, the CDR3 is TGTGCCAGCAGTGAACGGACTAGCGGGAGCGGGGAGACCCAGTACTTC. Translated, it gives CASSERTSGSGETQYF.

CDR3 residues: CASSLYNPGPQETQYF. The CDR3 DNA reads TGCGCCAGCAGCTTATACAACCCGGGGCCCCAAGAGACCCAGTACTTC. The gene calls are TRBV5-1 and TRBJ2-5, with D perhaps being TRBD1 or TRBD2 (5 bases each). The CDR3 is made up of 16 amino acids. Germline CDR1 and CDR2: SGHRS and YFSETQ. With 2 bases removed from V and 1 base from J, the gap between germline ends came to 15 bases.

The chain links TRBV27 to TRBJ2-3, with D tentatively TRBD1 (5 bases). The germline V gene has CDR1 MNHEY and CDR2 SMNVEV (reference sequence). Between the trimmed V and J ends, which lost 4 bases and 2 bases, there was a span of 28 bases. The CDR3 spans 20 residues. This CDR3 reads CASSSSFVRVRAATTDTQYF. In nucleotides, the CDR3 is TGTGCCAGCAGTTCCTCCTTCGTCAGGGTCAGGGCAGCTACCACAGATACGCAGTATTTT.

J is TRBJ2-1 and V is TRBV7-8; 9 bases line up with TRBD2. The CDR3 extends over 17 amino acids. Trimming at V came to 2 bases and at J to 0 bases, leaving 5 bases not matched to a gene. The germline V gene has CDR1 SGHVS and CDR2 FQNEAQ. CDR3 coding DNA: TGTGCCAGCAGCTTAACGGCGCGGGGGGGCTCCTACAATGAGCAGTTCTTC. Encoded protein: CASSLTARGGSYNEQFF.